Listed here are 27 T cell receptor beta chains from one sample, sequenced in a study of shared clonotypes between healthy human individuals. Libraries were prepared by immunoSEQ multiplex PCR; TCRdb keeps only in-frame clonotypes and omits some of them. The sample lists some 360,000 clones; about 73% were seen once. The sequencing sample was made of memory CD4+ T cells sorted from blood. Specified subset: CD45RA-negative fraction. The receptors were sampled from a young man in good health.

The V call is TRBV6-6, the J call TRBJ2-7; TRBD1 or TRBD2 may be the D gene (6 bases each). Per germline, CDR1 MNHNY and CDR2 SVGAGI (reference sequence). V lost 5 bases and J lost 3, with 11 bases in between. The CDR3 is 13 residues long. The CDR3 here is CASSAGHLYEQYF. CDR3 nucleotides: TGTGCCAGCAGTGCGGGACACCTCTACGAGCAGTACTTC.

The rearrangement uses TRBV7-2 and TRBJ1-2; no reliable D call. V was trimmed by 1 base and J by 6 bases, leaving 9 bases between them. This CDR3 is 13 amino acids long. Germline CDR1 and CDR2: SGHTA and FQGNSA. In DNA form, the CDR3 reads TGTGCCAGCAGCTTAGGTCTGGGCGATGGCTACACCTTC. It yields the protein CASSLGLGDGYTF.

This clone was found a few times. The chain uses TRBV11-2 and TRBJ2-1, with a tentative D call TRBD1 (5 bases). This CDR3 region has 15 residues. From germline, CDR1 is SGHAT and CDR2 FQNNGV. V shed 6 bases and J shed 8 bases, with 20 bases lying between them. As DNA, the CDR3 is TGTGCCAGCAGTCCAGGGTTTATTTCGTTCGATGAGCAGTTCTTC. Its translation is CASSPGFISFDEQFF.

Details on this clone: A much larger clone differs from this one at a single base, so this may be a read error. Distinct nucleotide sequences in the sample also encode this CDR3. V usage is TRBV5-4 and J usage is TRBJ2-3; TRBD2 aligns across 8 bases. The CDR3 is 17 residues long. Germline lookup yields CDR1 SGHNT and CDR2 YYREEE (reference sequence). V shed 0 bases, J shed 6 bases, and the junction held 12 bases outside the gene matches. The CDR3 bases are TGTGCCAGCAGCTTGGTGGGGGGGGCGGGAGGAGGGGATACGCAGTATTTT. Translated: CASSLVGGAGGGDTQYF.

This chain links TRBV9 with TRBJ1-5; D possibly corresponds to TRBD1 (5 bases). This CDR3 region has 14 residues. V was shortened by 0 bases and J by 5 bases, with 9 bases between the two germline ends. Germline V lookup: CDR1 SGDLS, CDR2 YYNGEE. The CDR3 DNA follows: TGTGCCAGCAGCGTAGAAGGGGCGGATCAGCCCCAGCATTTT. Translating gives CASSVEGADQPQHF.

This clone was counted only a few times. The same CDR3 can be traced to other DNA sequences in this sample. CDR3 region: CASSVQSSGNTIYF. CDR3 DNA: TGTGCCAGCAGCGTACAGTCTTCTGGAAACACCATATATTTT. The chain has TRBV9 and TRBJ1-3, with no clear D. CDR1 is SGDLS and CDR2 is YYNGEE in the germline V gene. V was clipped by 1 base and J by 1 base, with 6 bases between them. The length of the CDR3 is 14 residues.

J is TRBJ1-1 and V is TRBV27, with unresolved D. Germline CDR1 reads MNHEY; CDR2 reads SMNVEV (reference sequence). The CDR3 extends over 13 amino acids. Trimming pared 5 bases from V and 1 base from J, leaving 8 bases between. The CDR3 loop is CASSPRQNTEAFF. CDR3 DNA sequence: TGTGCCAGCAGTCCCCGACAGAACACTGAAGCTTTCTTT.

This clone has a count of ten or more. The rearrangement joins TRBV28 to TRBJ1-4; TRBD1 might be the D (5 bases). V lost 8 bases and J lost 7, with 17 bases in between. Germline V gives CDR1 MDHEN, CDR2 SYDVKM. The CDR3 spans 14 residues. In DNA form, the CDR3 reads TGTGCCAGCCAGGAGGGGAATTCTCCTGAAAAACTGTTTTTT. The encoded protein is CASQEGNSPEKLFF. The complete variable domain, with remaining parts taken from reference TRBV28 and TRBJ1-4, reads DVKVTQSSRYLVKRTGEKVFLECVQDMDHENMFWYRQDPGLGLRLIYFSYDVKMKEKGDIPEGYSVSREKKERFSLILESASTNQTSMYLCASQEGNSPEKLFFGSGTQLSVL.

This chain joins TRBV11-2 and TRBJ2-1; D tentatively fits TRBD1 or TRBD2 (5 bases each). From germline, CDR1 is SGHAT and CDR2 FQNNGV. This CDR3 comprises 13 residues. The V gene lost 5 bases and the J gene lost 9 bases, with 14 bases spanning the gap. CDR3 region: CASSRQTGTEQFF. CDR3 DNA: TGTGCCAGCAGCCGCCAAACCGGGACTGAGCAGTTCTTC.

The chain carries TRBV7-2 and TRBJ2-3; a possible D gene is TRBD1 (6 bases). The ends were cut back, 5 bases at V and 3 bases at J, with 27 bases in the middle. CDR1 is SGHTA, CDR2 FQGNSA, per germline. The CDR3 is 19 amino acids. The CDR3 region is CASSPLRGFPRDGTDTQYF. CDR3 bases: TGTGCCAGCAGCCCGCTTAGGGGGTTCCCTAGGGATGGTACAGATACGCAGTATTTT.

This clone was detected only once. The CDR3 reads CASSRRGGGDSPGYTF. The CDR3 nucleotides are TGTGCCAGCAGCCGGAGAGGTGGTGGGGATAGCCCTGGCTACACCTTC. The chain uses TRBV5-6 and TRBJ1-2; D not resolved. CDR3 length equals 16 residues. The ends were cut back, 4 bases at V and 7 bases at J, with 23 bases in the middle. CDR1 is SGHDT and CDR2 is YYEEEE in the germline V gene.

The gene calls are TRBV7-9 and TRBJ2-3, with TRBD2 matching over 8 bases. CDR1 is SEHNR, CDR2 FQNEAQ, per germline (reference sequence). This CDR3 has 16 residues. After removal of 4 bases from V and 0 bases from J, the junction contained 6 bases not matched to a gene. As DNA, the CDR3 is TGTGCCAGCAGCTACACTAGCGGACGAAGCACAGATACGCAGTATTTT. Protein: CASSYTSGRSTDTQYF.

V and J are TRBV19 and TRBJ1-2; no firm D call. V shed 3 bases and J shed 3 bases, with 14 bases lying between them. The germline gives CDR1 LNHDA, CDR2 SQIVND (reference sequence). This CDR3 spans 15 amino acids. The CDR3 bases are TGTGCCAGTAGTATTAGGCCCCGACACGACTATGGCTACACCTTC. Encoded protein: CASSIRPRHDYGYTF.

The chain is built from TRBV19 and TRBJ2-4, with D uncertain. Germline V gene sequence: CDR1 LNHDA, CDR2 SQIVND (reference sequence). The CDR3 runs to 12 residues. The V end lost 2 bases, the J end lost 7 bases, and 6 bases lay between the germline ends. For the CDR3, the DNA is TGTGCCAGTAGTATAATAGGGAACATTCAGTACTTC. Its translation is CASSIIGNIQYF.

This clone is a singleton in its sample. This chain links TRBV10-1 with TRBJ2-1, with D perhaps TRBD2 (5 bases). Deletions cut 4 bases from V and 7 bases from J, with 11 bases between. CDR1 is WNHNN, CDR2 SYGVQD, per germline (reference sequence). The CDR3 has 13 residues. The CDR3 is CASSGSGKNEQFF. In DNA form, the CDR3 reads TGCGCCAGCAGTGGATCCGGGAAAAATGAGCAGTTCTTC.

The rearrangement links TRBV9 to TRBJ2-1; 11 positions match TRBD2. With 6 bases clipped from V and 6 bases from J, the junction kept 5 bases outside the gene matches. Germline V lookup: CDR1 SGDLS, CDR2 YYNGEE. CDR3 size: 14 residues. DNA for the CDR3: TGTGCCAGCACCCGACTAGCGGGATCCAATGAGCAGTTCTTC. It specifies CASTRLAGSNEQFF.

The chain couples TRBV27 to TRBJ2-2; 8 nucleotides align to TRBD1. With 2 bases clipped from V and 5 bases from J, the junction kept 10 bases outside the gene matches. In germline, CDR1 is MNHEY, CDR2 SMNVEV (reference sequence). The length of the CDR3 is 17 residues. The chain's CDR3 is CASSLRPTGVGTGELFF. CDR3 nucleotides: TGTGCCAGCAGTTTACGGCCGACAGGGGTGGGAACCGGGGAGCTGTTTTTT.

Notes on this clone: The same CDR3 can be traced to other DNA sequences in this sample. The chain couples TRBV5-1 to TRBJ1-5; possibly TRBD1 for D (5 bases). The germline V gene encodes CDR1 SGHRS and CDR2 YFSETQ. Trimming shortened V by 6 bases and J by 0 bases, and 13 bases separated the two germline ends. The CDR3 is 15 amino acids. CDR3 region: CASTLGTGSNQPQHF. CDR3 in DNA: TGCGCCAGCACCCTGGGGACGGGTAGCAATCAGCCCCAGCATTTT.

The V and J genes are TRBV7-6 and TRBJ2-1; 9 nucleotides agree with TRBD2. The junction had 17 bases not matched to a gene; V was cut back by 5 bases and J by 9 bases. This CDR3 is built from 17 residues. Germline CDR1 and CDR2: SGHVS and FNYEAQ. CDR3 sequence: CASSQLAAGGTLGEQFF. The DNA of the CDR3 is TGTGCCAGCAGCCAACTCGCAGCGGGAGGTACGCTCGGTGAGCAGTTCTTC.

This chain joins TRBV12-2 and TRBJ2-7; TRBD1 is the table's D call and was not checked against the DNA. TRBV12-2 is annotated as a pseudogene. This CDR3 region has 17 residues. The CDR3: CASRTLGADRDSYEQYF. CDR3 DNA sequence: TGTGCAAGTCGCACCCTGGGGGCGGACCGGGATTCCTACGAGCAGTACTTC.

The V gene is TRBV4-3, the J gene TRBJ2-7, with D perhaps matching TRBD1 (5 bases). V shed 4 bases and J shed 5 bases, with 21 bases lying between them. The CDR3 totals 16 residues. Germline V CDR1 and CDR2: LGHNA, YSLEER. The CDR3 region is CASSPGKVGIGDEQYF. CDR3 coding DNA: TGCGCCAGCAGCCCAGGGAAAGTGGGGATAGGGGACGAGCAGTACTTC.

The CDR3 sequence: CASSFIADTQYF. As DNA, the CDR3 is TGTGCCAGCAGCTTTATTGCAGATACGCAGTATTTT. V is TRBV11-2 and J is TRBJ2-3; D remains ambiguous. Trimming took off 3 bases at V and 4 bases at J, with 5 bases between the two ends. The CDR3 length is 12 residues. From germline, CDR1 is SGHAT and CDR2 FQNNGV.

Only one count was recorded for this clone. The rearrangement joins TRBV6-6 to TRBJ2-1; tentatively, D is TRBD1 (5 bases). The germline V gene encodes CDR1 MNHNY and CDR2 SVGAGI (reference sequence). V lost 4 bases to trimming and J lost 0 bases, with 10 bases between them. This CDR3 has 15 residues. CDR3 protein: CASSSTGDSYNEQFF. The CDR3 DNA is TGTGCCAGCAGTTCAACAGGTGACTCCTACAATGAGCAGTTCTTC.

V and J are TRBV6-1 and TRBJ2-7; 8 bases line up with TRBD1. Germline CDR1 is MNHNS and CDR2 is SASEGT. Trimming at V came to 3 bases and at J to 3 bases, leaving 7 bases not matched to a gene. The CDR3 sequence is 15 residues long. The CDR3 spells CASSDGTGDNYEQYF. The CDR3 coding sequence is TGTGCCAGCAGTGACGGGACAGGAGATAACTACGAGCAGTACTTC.

This sequence joins TRBV5-4 and TRBJ2-1; 9 nucleotides agree with TRBD2. V gave up 0 bases and J gave up 4 bases; unmatched junction bases: 5. The CDR3 runs 16 residues. CDR1 is SGHNT and CDR2 is YYREEE in the germline V gene (reference sequence). As DNA, the CDR3 is TGTGCCAGCAGCTTGGATTTAGCGGGGGCATACAATGAGCAGTTCTTC. Encoded protein: CASSLDLAGAYNEQFF.

The chain recombines TRBV9 with TRBJ1-1, with D unclear. This CDR3 spans 16 amino acids. CDR1 is SGDLS, CDR2 YYNGEE, per germline. The V end was cut by 5 bases, the J end by 4 bases, with 21 bases between. The CDR3 loop reads CASSETPHILGTEAFF. The CDR3 DNA sequence: TGTGCCAGCAGTGAGACCCCACATATCCTGGGCACTGAAGCTTTCTTT.

This chain uses TRBV28 with TRBJ2-6, with 11 nucleotides matching TRBD1. The CDR3 covers 16 residues. The germline gives CDR1 MDHEN, CDR2 SYDVKM. After removal of 5 bases from V and 2 bases from J, the junction contained 2 bases not matched to a gene. This CDR3 reads CASSGDRGTGANVLTF. DNA of the CDR3: TGTGCCAGCAGTGGGGACAGGGGGACTGGGGCCAACGTCCTGACTTTC.